The TCR beta chain under discussion was sequenced for a study of blood T cell repertoires in COVID-19. At the level of the study: COVID-19 samples, acute and convalescent, were from the United States, Italy and Spain. T cells, B-cell-depleted T cells, or PBMCs supplied cDNA or gDNA.

Germline-derived CDR1 and CDR2 are SGDLS and YYNGEE. V dropped 4 bases and J dropped 7; count of bases not matched to a gene: 8. The CDR3 length is 14 residues. In the study's own analysis: Scientists estimated how many nucleated cells there were by amplifying reference gene primers. Some clones are missing from TCRdb's copy, which holds only in-frame ones; the method was immunoSEQ multiplex PCR. V, J and clone size were drawn from that table, and D and trimming were deduced from the DNA. The table includes a few hundred thousand clones, roughly 85% detected once. This chain connects TRBV9 to TRBJ1-2; the match to TRBD1 covers 9 bases. Sequencing was performed on peripheral blood. The sequence was obtained from a man aged 18 to 30 with active or convalescent COVID-19. The CDR3 loop is CASSPDRGRSGYTF. The CDR3 DNA follows: TGTGCCAGCAGCCCGGACAGGGGAAGGAGTGGCTACACCTTC. Using reference TRBV9 and TRBJ1-2 for the parts outside the CDR3, the full variable domain is DSGVTQTPKHLITATGQRVTLRCSPRSGDLSVYWYQQSLDQGLQFLIQYYNGEERAKGNILERFSAQQFPDLHSELNLSSLELGDSALYFCASSPDRGRSGYTFGSGTRLTVV.